Shown below are 29 T cell receptor beta chains from a single sample sequenced in a study of tumor-infiltrating lymphocytes in primary liver carcinoma. Starting material of 400 to 600 ng total RNA yielded TCR beta cDNA via a constant-region primer. Each TCR beta library was derived from three nested multiplex PCR rounds that employed slightly modified ARM-PCR. With TRBV1-TRBV30 forward primers and a C-beta reverse primer, the first two PCR rounds were run for about 10 cycles each. TCRdb reprocessed the multiplex PCR reads via MiXCR and lists one record per CDR3 protein. The sample shows under 150,000 distinct CDR3 sequences, roughly 70% of them seen only once. The study co-extracted DNA and RNA from around 20-30 mg of unsorted bulk tissue. The sample comprised tumor-adjacent normal liver tissue. Receptor source: a woman aged 55-75 years with primary liver carcinoma and hepatitis B virus infection.

Comments on this clonotype: A much larger clone sits a single nucleotide away, making a read error possible. The chain combines TRBV7-9 with TRBJ1-3; maybe TRBD1 (5 bases). The CDR3 sequence is 16 residues long. In germline, CDR1 is SEHNR, CDR2 FQNEAQ (reference sequence). This CDR3 is CASSAAGRLSGNIIYF. Here the CDR3 DNA reads TGTGCCAGCAGCGCCGCGGGACGACTCTCTGGAAACATCATATATTTT. The full variable domain, in which reference TRBV7-9 and TRBJ1-3 provide the parts outside the CDR3, is DTGVSQNPRHKITKRGQNVTFRCDPISEHNRLYWYRQTLGQGPEFLTYFQNEAQLEKSRLLSDRFSAERPKGSFSTLEIQRTEQGDSAMYLCASSAAGRLSGNIIYFGEGSWLTVV.

About this clonotype itself: Relative to the germline gene, one junction end is altered; a read error may explain this. The rearrangement joins TRBV4-2 to TRBJ1-1, with 8 bases aligning to TRBD1. Germline CDR1 is LGHNA and CDR2 is YNFKEQ. This CDR3 spans 17 amino acids. CDR3 nucleotide sequence: TGTACCAGCAGCCGGACAGGGTCGGTGATCATGAACACTGAAGCTTTCTTT. Translated: CTSSRTGSVIMNTEAFF.

In its sample, this clonotype ranks as medium-sized. The gene calls are TRBV11-2 and TRBJ2-3; 8 bases fit TRBD1. V shed 5 bases and J 4 bases; nucleotides not matched to a gene: 11. The length of the CDR3 is 16 residues. Looked up from germline, CDR1 is SGHAT and CDR2 is FQNNGV. The CDR3 DNA reads TGTGCCAGCAGCACAGGACAGGGTAGTGGTTCAGATACGCAGTATTTT. Encoded protein: CASSTGQGSGSDTQYF.

Only one count was recorded for this clonotype. The germline gene is not matched at one end of the junction; a read error may be the cause. The chain links TRBV12-3 or TRBV12-4 to TRBJ2-6; D not resolved. The CDR3 has 15 amino acids. The CDR3 DNA follows: TGTACCAGCAGTTTAGGAGCTCCTGGGGCCAACGTCCTGACTTTC. As protein: CTSSLGAPGANVLTF.

The rearrangement joins TRBV7-2 to TRBJ1-2; 9 bases match TRBD1. V trimming: 5 bases; J trimming: 6 bases; junction bases outside the gene matches: 10. This CDR3 has 15 amino acids. Germline lookup yields CDR1 SGHTA and CDR2 FQGNSA. DNA of the CDR3: TGTGCCAGCAGCGCACAGGGGGCGGGTTCCAATGGCTACACCTTC. Its protein is CASSAQGAGSNGYTF.

This chain joins TRBV10-3 and TRBJ2-3, with TRBD2 matching over 7 bases. Germline CDR1 reads ENHRY; CDR2 reads SYGVKD. The CDR3 totals 15 residues. The junction had 9 bases not matched to a gene; V was cut back by 6 bases and J by 3 bases. The CDR3 here is CAISSGTKETDTQYF. CDR3 nucleotides: TGTGCCATCAGCTCCGGGACTAAGGAGACAGATACGCAGTATTTT.

This clonotype appeared a few times. The chain links TRBV6-5 to TRBJ1-6; D is perhaps TRBD1 (6 bases). The length of the CDR3 is 14 residues. CDR1 and CDR2 (germline): MNHEY, SVGAGI. CDR3 sequence reads: CAGSYRQENSPLHF. The CDR3 bases are TGTGCTGGCAGTTACCGACAGGAAAATTCACCCCTCCACTTT.

This clonotype was found many times. J is TRBJ1-1 and V is TRBV28; TRBD1 is a possible D gene (6 bases). The CDR3 sequence is 16 residues long. V was shortened by 5 bases and J by 2 bases, with 18 bases between the two germline ends. CDR1 is MDHEN and CDR2 is SYDVKM in the germline V gene. CDR3 DNA sequence: TGTGCCAGCAGTCCACCCTCAGGGACACCCAACACTGAAGCTTTCTTT. Its translation: CASSPPSGTPNTEAFF.

On this clonotype itself: Here the CDR3 omits its conserved ending phenylalanine or tryptophan, so a read error is the likely source. V and J are TRBV11-2 and TRBJ2-2, with D perhaps TRBD1 or TRBD2 (5 bases each). The germline V gene encodes CDR1 SGHAT and CDR2 FQNNGV. The CDR3 has 13 amino acids. The CDR3 spells CACSLDRTGGLFL. The CDR3 region has the DNA TGTGCCTGCAGCTTAGATAGGACTGGGGGGCTGTTTTTA.

Points on this clonotype: One junction end disagrees with the germline gene, perhaps due to a read error. The chain links TRBV4-2 to TRBJ2-2; 7 nucleotides match TRBD2. This CDR3 comprises 17 residues. Per the germline V gene, CDR1 is LGHNA and CDR2 is YNFKEQ. Written as DNA, the CDR3 is TGTGCCAGCAGCCCTCTTGGTCGGGGGGATCGAACCGGGGACCTGATTTTT. It yields the protein CASSPLGRGDRTGDLIF.

Comment on this clonotype: One end of the junction is discordant with germline, which a read error may explain. The V call is TRBV29-1, the J call TRBJ1-2, with D perhaps matching TRBD1 (5 bases). This CDR3 has 11 amino acids. Germline lookup yields CDR1 SQVTM and CDR2 ANQGSEA. In nucleotides, the CDR3 is TGCAGCGTTGTACAGGACTATGGCTACATCTTC. This translates into CSVVQDYGYIF. The full variable domain, rest sourced from reference TRBV29-1 and TRBJ1-2, is SAVISQKPSRDICQRGTSLTIQCQVDSQVTMMFWYRQQPGQSLTLIATANQGSEATYESGFVIDKFPISRPNLTFSTLTVSNMSPEDSSIYLCSVVQDYGYIFGSGTRLTVV.

In this sample, this clonotype turned up a few times. With a much larger clone just one base away, this may be a read error. Here the CDR3 reads CASSYSGGGLVGAFF. The DNA of the CDR3 is TGTGCCAGCAGTTACTCGGGCGGGGGCCTCGTTGGGGCTTTCTTT. The V and J genes are TRBV6-5 and TRBJ1-1, with D perhaps matching TRBD1 (6 bases). V gave up 0 bases and J gave up 11 bases, with 19 bases separating them. The CDR3 sequence is 15 residues long. CDR1 MNHEY and CDR2 SVGAGI come from the germline V gene.

The count of this clonotype is one. At one boundary the junction diverges from the germline segment, which might be a read error. The chain recombines TRBV2 with TRBJ2-1; no clear D. This CDR3 comprises 14 residues. Germline CDR1 and CDR2: SNHLY and FYNNEI. The CDR3 nucleotides read TGTGCCAGCAGGGTGTCTATATCCTACAATGAGCAGCTCTTC. It is translated as CASRVSISYNEQLF.

Regarding this clonotype: This could be a read error, since a much larger clone is one nucleotide away. This chain's CDR3 is CVSSPGPDASPLHF. In DNA form, the CDR3 reads TGTGTCAGCAGCCCGGGACCCGACGCCTCACCCCTCCACTTT. V and J are TRBV7-9 and TRBJ1-6; D is possibly TRBD1 (5 bases). CDR1 and CDR2 from the germline V gene are SEHNR and FQNEAQ (reference sequence). This CDR3 has 14 amino acids.

This clonotype occurred many times. The rearrangement uses TRBV29-1 and TRBJ2-5, with TRBD2 identical over 10 bases. V was clipped by 2 bases and J by 5 bases; unmatched bases: 8. Germline CDR1 reads SQVTM; CDR2 reads ANQGSEA. The CDR3 is 15 amino acids. CDR3 DNA: TGCAGCGTTGAACGGCTAGCGGGAGTCTTCGAGACCCAGTACTTC. It specifies CSVERLAGVFETQYF.

This clonotype was found many times. The DNA of the CDR3 is TGTGCCAGCGCCACCGAAACAGGGACGAACACTGAAGCTTTCTTT. Protein sequence: CASATETGTNTEAFF. V and J are TRBV12-3 or TRBV12-4 and TRBJ1-1, with D possibly being TRBD1 (6 bases). V was trimmed by 8 bases and J by 1 base, leaving 17 bases between them. This CDR3 has 15 amino acids.

This rearrangement joins TRBV11-2 to TRBJ2-1; 12 bases fit TRBD2. V was pared by 8 bases and J by 3 bases, with 14 bases of the junction left unmatched. The V gene's germline CDR1 is SGHAT and CDR2 FQNNGV. CDR3 length: 18 residues. The CDR3 sequence: CASGLAFWTSGVYNEQFF. DNA of the CDR3: TGTGCCAGCGGTTTAGCTTTCTGGACTAGCGGGGTCTACAATGAGCAGTTCTTC.

This chain connects TRBV14 to TRBJ1-2; D might be TRBD1 (5 bases). CDR1 and CDR2 (germline): SGHDN, FVKESK. Between the trimmed V and J ends, which lost 4 bases and 7 bases, there was a span of 22 bases. The CDR3 sequence is 16 residues long. The CDR3 is CASSLEFGGLSAGYTF. The CDR3 bases are TGTGCCAGCAGCCTAGAGTTCGGGGGATTGAGTGCTGGCTACACCTTC.

In regard to this clonotype: The CDR3 carries no conserved terminal phenylalanine or tryptophan, so it likely arises from a read error. The rearrangement links TRBV20-1 to TRBJ2-1, with no clear D. V lost 4 bases and J 0 bases, leaving 10 bases between the germline ends. The CDR3 contains 14 residues. CDR1 is DFQATT and CDR2 is SNEGSKA in the germline V gene (reference sequence). This chain's CDR3 is CSAMNPRSYNEQFS. CDR3 in DNA: TGCAGTGCTATGAACCCACGCTCCTACAATGAGCAGTTCTCC.

As to this clonotype: The missing conserved phenylalanine or tryptophan at the end of this CDR3 makes a read error likely. The chain combines TRBV29-1 with TRBJ2-3; no clear D gene. CDR1 is SQVTM and CDR2 is ANQGSEA in the germline V gene. The CDR3 loop spans 12 amino acids. CDR3 nucleotide sequence: TGCATCGTTGATAGGGACACAGATACGCAGTATTTG. It yields the protein CIVDRDTDTQYL.

Turning to this clonotype: Its ends do not fully match the called genes, so a read error is possible. The rearrangement links TRBV6-5 to TRBJ1-3; no clear D gene. CDR3 size: 15 residues. Germline CDR1 and CDR2: MNHEY and SVGAGI. This CDR3 is CACSYRRDSGNTIYF. The CDR3 DNA is TGTGCCTGCAGTTATCGGCGCGACTCTGGAAACACCATATATTTT.

This clonotype has only a few counts. This chain links TRBV28 with TRBJ2-6; 11 bases agree with TRBD2. CDR3 length: 17 amino acids. The germline CDR1 and CDR2 sequences are MDHEN and SYDVKM. V was pared by 4 bases and J by 2 bases, with 4 bases of the junction left unmatched. This chain's CDR3 is CASSSVSGRAGANVLTF. DNA for the CDR3: TGTGCCAGCAGTTCGGTTAGCGGGAGGGCTGGGGCCAACGTCCTGACTTTC.

Turning to this clonotype: This likely comes from a read error, as the CDR3 has no conserved phenylalanine or tryptophan at its end. The V call is TRBV4-1, the J call TRBJ1-5; D possibly corresponds to TRBD1 (5 bases). Per germline, CDR1 MGHRA and CDR2 YSYEKL. The V end lost 4 bases, the J end lost 1 base, and 17 bases lay between the germline ends. This CDR3 contains 17 residues. CDR3 residues: CASSPWDLRRSNQPQHL. CDR3 in DNA: TGCGCCAGCAGCCCTTGGGACCTTCGGCGAAGCAATCAGCCCCAGCATTTA.

This chain connects TRBV6-1 to TRBJ2-5; D is perhaps TRBD2 (5 bases). The CDR3 runs 15 residues. In germline, CDR1 is MNHNS, CDR2 SASEGT. Trimming stripped 6 bases from V and 2 bases from J, with 16 bases between. The CDR3 loop is CASRLILAVQETQYF. In nucleotides, the CDR3 is TGTGCCAGCAGGCTAATCCTAGCAGTTCAAGAGACCCAGTACTTC.

This clonotype was counted ten times or more. V and J are TRBV14 and TRBJ2-5; D gene ambiguous. The V gene lost 1 base and the J gene lost 5 bases, with 5 bases spanning the gap. This CDR3 region has 12 residues. Germline CDR1 reads SGHDN; CDR2 reads FVKESK. CDR3 loop: CASSQVLETQYF. CDR3 DNA sequence: TGTGCCAGCAGCCAAGTTTTGGAGACCCAGTACTTC.

This clonotype was seen once. The chain links TRBV5-6 to TRBJ2-3; D not resolved. The germline CDR1 and CDR2 sequences are SGHDT and YYEEEE. The CDR3 is 16 residues long. Trimming cost V 1 base and J 3 bases, with 15 bases left between them. The DNA for the CDR3 is TGTGCCAGCAGCTTGTTAGGCGCCTCTAGTACAGATACGCAGTATTTT. Translation gives CASSLLGASSTDTQYF.

This clonotype was observed a few times. It may be a read error: a sequence one base away is much more abundant. The chain links TRBV5-6 to TRBJ2-3; 7 nucleotides match TRBD1. Germline assignment: CDR1 SGHDT and CDR2 YYEEEE. The CDR3 consists of 15 residues. Trimming took 10 bases from V and 3 from J; bases not matched to a gene: 14. CDR3 bases: TGTGCCGGCTCCTCGAAAGGGGGCCATACAGATACGCAGTATTTT. Amino acid sequence: CAGSSKGGHTDTQYF.

Remarks on this clonotype: Since a much larger clone is just one base distant, this may be a read error. The V and J genes are TRBV5-1 and TRBJ2-7, with no clear D. Germline lookup yields CDR1 SGHRS and CDR2 YFSETQ. The CDR3 extends over 13 amino acids. Trimming took off 4 bases at V and 6 bases at J, with 14 bases between the two ends. The CDR3 loop reads CASSPWGGGEQYF. CDR3 DNA: TGCGCCAGCAGCCCGTGGGGTGGCGGCGAGCAGTACTTC.

A note on this clonotype: One end of the junction varies from germline; a read error may be responsible. The V and J genes are TRBV14 and TRBJ2-4; D is possibly TRBD2 (5 bases). CDR1 and CDR2 (germline): SGHDN, FVKESK. CDR3 length: 13 residues. CDR3 region: CASGQTSKDFQYF. The CDR3, as DNA: TGTGCCAGCGGCCAAACATCTAAGGACTTTCAGTACTTC.